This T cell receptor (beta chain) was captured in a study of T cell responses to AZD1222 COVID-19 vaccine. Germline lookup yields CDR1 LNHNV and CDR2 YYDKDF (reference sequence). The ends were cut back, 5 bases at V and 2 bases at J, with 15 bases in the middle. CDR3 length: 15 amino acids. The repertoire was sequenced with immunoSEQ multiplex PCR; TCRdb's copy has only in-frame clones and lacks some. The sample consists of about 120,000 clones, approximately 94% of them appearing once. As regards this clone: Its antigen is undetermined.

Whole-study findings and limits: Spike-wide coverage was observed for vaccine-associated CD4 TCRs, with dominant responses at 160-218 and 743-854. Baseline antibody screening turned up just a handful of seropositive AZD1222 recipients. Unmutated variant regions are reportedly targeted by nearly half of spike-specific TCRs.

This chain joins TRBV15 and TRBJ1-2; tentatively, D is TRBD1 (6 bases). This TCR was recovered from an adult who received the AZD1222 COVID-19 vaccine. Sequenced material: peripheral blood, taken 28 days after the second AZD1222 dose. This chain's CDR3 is CATSERLGGNYGYTF. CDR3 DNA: TGTGCCACCAGCGAAAGATTAGGGGGAAACTATGGCTACACCTTC.